These 9 T cell receptor beta chains were sequenced from one sample in a study of blood T cells in healthy people across ages. Through a sample-barcoded 5' primer and a J-beta primer mix, a second PCR was run for 7 to 11 cycles. TCRdb re-derived calls from the 5' RACE reads in MiXCR, one entry per CDR3 protein. The repertoire includes hundreds of thousands of distinct CDR3 sequences, approximately 48% of them detected once, and about 19% sits in the top ten. What was sequenced was blood. These receptors all come from a man in his fifties or sixties in good health.

The chain employs TRBV4-3 and TRBJ2-1, with TRBD2 matching 9 bases. The germline V gene has CDR1 LGHNA and CDR2 YSLEER. The V and J ends lost 3 bases and 7 bases, in that order; junction bases with no gene match: 10. The CDR3 consists of 16 residues. As DNA, the CDR3 is TGCGCCAGCAGCCACATCTTACGAGCGGGGGGAAATGAGCAGTTCTTC. It translates to CASSHILRAGGNEQFF.

The chain links TRBV30 to TRBJ1-6; no firm D call. Trimming removed 3 bases from V and 9 bases from J, with 15 bases in between. The CDR3 spans 14 residues. Germline CDR1 is GTSNPN and CDR2 is SVGIG (reference sequence). CDR3 DNA sequence: TGTGCCTGGAGGGGTGCGGGCATGAGTTCACCCCTCCACTTT. Its translation is CAWRGAGMSSPLHF.

The chain combines TRBV7-2 with TRBJ1-2, with TRBD1 matching 7 bases. The CDR3 extends over 15 amino acids. The germline V gene encodes CDR1 SGHTA and CDR2 FQGNSA. The V segment lost 7 bases and the J segment 2 bases; nucleotides outside the gene matches: 10. The CDR3 region has the DNA TGTGCCAGCACCATCCGGGACAGTCAAAACTATGGCTACACCTTC. Amino acids: CASTIRDSQNYGYTF. The entire variable domain, with the rest obtained from reference TRBV7-2 and TRBJ1-2, is as follows: GAGVSQSPSNKVTEKGKDVELRCDPISGHTALYWYRQSLGQGLEFLIYFQGNSAPDKSGLPSDRFSAERTGGSVSTLTIQRTQQEDSAVYLCASTIRDSQNYGYTFGSGTRLTVV.

The chain uses TRBV14 and TRBJ2-7; the match to TRBD2 covers 11 bases. V shed 3 bases, J shed 6 bases, and the junction held 10 bases outside the gene matches. CDR3 length: 16 residues. CDR1 is SGHDN, CDR2 FVKESK, per germline. CDR3 region: CASSHPSGGYRAEQYF. Written as DNA, the CDR3 is TGTGCCAGCAGCCATCCTAGCGGGGGGTACCGTGCCGAGCAGTACTTC.

This clonotype was counted a few times. The chain uses TRBV2 and TRBJ1-1; 7 bases map to TRBD1. This CDR3 contains 16 residues. The trim removed 7 bases at V and 6 bases at J, leaving 17 bases unmatched. Per germline, CDR1 SNHLY and CDR2 FYNNEI. The CDR3 bases are TGTGCCAGCATAGGGGGCAGGGGGGGAGCAGGAGCTGAAGCTTTCTTT. Protein sequence: CASIGGRGGAGAEAFF.

This sequence joins TRBV7-2 and TRBJ2-4; possibly TRBD1 or TRBD2 for D (5 bases each). The assigned J gene may be wrong: the sequence end matches TRBJ2-7 better. Germline V CDR1 and CDR2: SGHTA, FQGNSA. The CDR3 has 16 residues. This CDR3 reads CASSLRVTGAGYEQYF. CDR3 in DNA: TGTGCCAGCAGCTTAAGGGTCACAGGCGCGGGCTACGAGCAGTACTTC.

The table lists this clonotype with a few counts. The chain couples TRBV2 to TRBJ1-6; TRBD1 matches 7 bases. The CDR3 has 16 amino acids. Germline assignment: CDR1 SNHLY and CDR2 FYNNEI. The V gene end was trimmed by 1 base and the J gene end by 4 bases; junction bases not matched to a gene: 4. The CDR3 nucleotides are TGTGCCAGCAGTGAAGAGGGGGCGGATTATAATTCACCCCTCCACTTT. Its protein product is CASSEEGADYNSPLHF.

Many counts were recorded for this clonotype. This chain connects TRBV18 to TRBJ2-7, with a possible D match to TRBD1 (6 bases). The V end lost 0 bases, the J end lost 2 bases, and 14 bases lay between the germline ends. The CDR3 is made up of 16 amino acids. Germline assignment: CDR1 KGHSH and CDR2 LQKENI. This CDR3 is CASSPPKGVGPYEQYF. In DNA form, the CDR3 reads TGTGCCAGCTCACCACCCAAGGGGGTGGGACCCTACGAGCAGTACTTC.

This chain uses TRBV11-2 with TRBJ2-3; maybe TRBD2 (5 bases). This CDR3 comprises 15 residues. Trimming pared 1 base from V and 1 base from J, leaving 9 bases between. From germline, CDR1 is SGHAT and CDR2 FQNNGV. In DNA, the CDR3 is TGTGCCAGCAGCTTAGCCGGGGTTGGCACAGATACGCAGTATTTT. Protein: CASSLAGVGTDTQYF.